This entry lists 26 T cell receptor beta chains sequenced from one sample in a study of cytomegalovirus exposure and HLA in healthy donors. The PCR contained 60 Vbeta and 13 Jbeta primers. Clones were sequenced by immunoSEQ multiplex PCR, and TCRdb holds only the in-frame ones, with some missing. Among 60,000 to 85,000 clones, about 78% were seen once, and the ten largest hold around 1.5%. The specimen was PBMCs. The source of these receptors is a middle-aged man in good health and CMV-seronegative.

Remarks on this clone: Within the sample, other DNA sequences also encode this same CDR3. This chain links TRBV28 with TRBJ2-2, with 8 bases fitting TRBD2. This CDR3 comprises 16 residues. Per the germline V gene, CDR1 is MDHEN and CDR2 is SYDVKM. With V trimmed by 2 bases and J by 2 bases, 4 bases remained unmatched. The CDR3 DNA is TGTGCCAGCAGTTTAGGGCTAGCGGGTAACACCGGGGAGCTGTTTTTT. Translation: CASSLGLAGNTGELFF.

This rearrangement joins TRBV5-1 to TRBJ2-7; the match to TRBD2 covers 8 bases. The CDR3 consists of 16 residues. CDR1 is SGHRS, CDR2 YFSETQ, per germline. V shed 0 bases and J 5 bases; nucleotides not matched to a gene: 10. The DNA of the CDR3 is TGCGCCAGCAGCTTGGTTTCCGGGAGGGTGAGCGACGAGCAGTACTTC. Amino acids: CASSLVSGRVSDEQYF.

The chain carries TRBV28 and TRBJ2-5, with TRBD1 matching 7 bases. The end of the DNA fits TRBJ2-7 better, so the J call may be wrong. CDR1 MDHEN and CDR2 SYDVKM come from the germline V gene. The CDR3 runs to 13 residues. In nucleotides, the CDR3 is TGTGCCAGCAGTTCGGGACAGACCTACGAGCAGTACTTC. This sequence encodes CASSSGQTYEQYF.

The chain links TRBV11-2 to TRBJ2-7; possibly TRBD2 for D (6 bases). CDR1 and CDR2 from the germline V gene are SGHAT and FQNNGV. V lost 8 bases and J lost 2, with 13 bases in between. The CDR3 spans 13 residues. CDR3 DNA: TGTGCCAGCGGACTAAGGAACGCCTACGAGCAGTACTTC. It translates to CASGLRNAYEQYF.

The chain has TRBV6-4 and TRBJ2-3; TRBD1 is a possible D gene (5 bases). CDR3 length: 16 amino acids. Trimming took off 5 bases at V and 2 bases at J, with 17 bases between the two ends. Germline lookup yields CDR1 MRHNA and CDR2 SNTAGT. CDR3 in DNA: TGTGCCAGCAGTTCGCCAACAGAAGGGGACACAGATACGCAGTATTTT. It specifies CASSSPTEGDTDTQYF.

The chain joins TRBV19 to TRBJ1-1; D not resolved. In germline, CDR1 is LNHDA, CDR2 SQIVND (reference sequence). This CDR3 is built from 13 residues. V gave up 4 bases and J gave up 1 base, with 7 bases separating them. For the CDR3, the DNA is TGTGCCAGTAGTACGGTCACGAACACTGAAGCTTTCTTT. It translates to CASSTVTNTEAFF. The full variable domain, rest sourced from reference TRBV19 and TRBJ1-1, is DGGITQSPKYLFRKEGQNVTLSCEQNLNHDAMYWYRQDPGQGLRLIYYSQIVNDFQKGDIAEGYSVSREKKESFPLTVTSAQKNPTAFYLCASSTVTNTEAFFGQGTRLTVV.

The genes are TRBV9 and TRBJ2-5; D is unclear. The V end was cut by 2 bases, the J end by 5 bases, with 7 bases between. The CDR3 totals 12 residues. Germline V gene sequence: CDR1 SGDLS, CDR2 YYNGEE. The CDR3 spells CASSVGEETQYF. In DNA form, the CDR3 reads TGTGCCAGCAGCGTTGGAGAGGAGACCCAGTACTTC. The complete variable domain, with remaining parts taken from reference TRBV9 and TRBJ2-5, reads DSGVTQTPKHLITATGQRVTLRCSPRSGDLSVYWYQQSLDQGLQFLIQYYNGEERAKGNILERFSAQQFPDLHSELNLSSLELGDSALYFCASSVGEETQYFGPGTRLLVL.

This clone has a handful of counts. This chain joins TRBV4-1 and TRBJ2-2; 12 bases match TRBD2. The CDR3 covers 17 residues. The ends lost 1 base at V and 7 bases at J; junction bases unmatched: 7. Germline loops: CDR1 MGHRA, CDR2 YSYEKL. The CDR3 DNA follows: TGCGCCAGCAGCCAAGGACTAGCGGGAGTCCGGGTCGGGGAGCTGTTTTTT. Translating it yields CASSQGLAGVRVGELFF.

This clone was detected once. The chain is built from TRBV5-6 and TRBJ1-3, with TRBD1 as a possible D gene (5 bases). Germline V gene lookup returns CDR1 SGHDT and CDR2 YYEEEE. V dropped 3 bases and J dropped 0 bases, with 13 bases sitting between them. CDR3 length: 16 residues. CDR3 in amino acids: CASSSLTGYSGNTIYF. The CDR3, as DNA: TGTGCCAGCAGCTCTCTCACAGGCTACTCTGGAAACACCATATATTTT.

This chain connects TRBV28 to TRBJ1-5; TRBD1 might be the D (5 bases). The CDR3 runs to 12 residues. The germline V and J ends were trimmed by 6 bases and 4 bases, with 7 bases remaining between them. CDR1 is MDHEN and CDR2 is SYDVKM in the germline V gene. CDR3 sequence reads: CASRTVNQPQHF. The CDR3 DNA is TGTGCCAGCAGGACAGTTAATCAGCCCCAGCATTTT.

This rearrangement joins TRBV9 to TRBJ1-1; a weak D match, TRBD1 (5 bases). Trimming shortened V by 1 base and J by 0 bases, and 7 bases separated the two germline ends. The CDR3 length is 14 residues. The germline gives CDR1 SGDLS, CDR2 YYNGEE. CDR3 in DNA: TGTGCCAGCAGCGTACAGGGCGTGAACACTGAAGCTTTCTTT. This sequence encodes CASSVQGVNTEAFF.

The J gene is TRBJ1-3, the V gene TRBV6-1; 7 nucleotides agree with TRBD1. The germline V gene encodes CDR1 MNHNS and CDR2 SASEGT. The CDR3 has 15 amino acids. V shed 6 bases, J shed 2 bases, and the junction held 7 bases outside the gene matches. The CDR3 DNA is TGTGCCAGCAGCCACGGGACAGTCACTGGAAACACCATATATTTT. Protein product: CASSHGTVTGNTIYF.

On this clone: Relative to the germline gene, one junction end is altered; a read error may explain this. This chain links TRBV10-3 with TRBJ2-6, with D possibly matching TRBD1 (6 bases). CDR1 and CDR2 (germline): ENHRY, SYGVKD. This CDR3 is 18 amino acids long. The CDR3: CAISERTVTTSGANGLTF. In nucleotides, the CDR3 is TGTGCCATCAGTGAGCGGACAGTTACAACCTCTGGGGCCAACGGCCTGACTTTC.

V gene TRBV7-9 combines with J gene TRBJ1-2; 8 bases line up with TRBD1. V was clipped by 7 bases and J by 10 bases; unmatched bases: 8. Germline V gene data show CDR1 as SEHNR and CDR2 as FQNEAQ (reference sequence). This CDR3 contains 12 residues. The CDR3 sequence: CASNQGASSYTF. DNA for the CDR3: TGTGCCAGCAATCAGGGGGCGTCTTCCTACACCTTC.

The chain carries TRBV5-4 and TRBJ2-1; D unresolved. The V gene's germline CDR1 is SGHNT and CDR2 YYREEE (reference sequence). The CDR3 has 11 residues. Trimming left V 6 bases short and J 9 bases short, with 10 bases between. DNA of the CDR3: TGTGCCAGCACTTCCTCTCTTGAGCAGTTCTTC. Its translation: CASTSSLEQFF. The full variable domain, with the rest looked up from reference TRBV5-4 and TRBJ2-1, is ETGVTQSPTHLIKTRGQQVTLRCSSQSGHNTVSWYQQALGQGPQFIFQYYREEENGRGNFPPRFSGLQFPNYSSELNVNALELDDSALYLCASTSSLEQFFGPGTRLTVL.

Concerning this clone: Its ends do not fully match the called genes, so a read error is possible. The chain employs TRBV7-9 and TRBJ2-2, with a tentative D call TRBD1 (5 bases). CDR1 is SEHNR and CDR2 is FQNEAQ in the germline V gene (reference sequence). This CDR3 spans 16 amino acids. CDR3 protein: CSSSHPGSLNTGELFF. The CDR3, as DNA: TGTTCCAGCAGCCACCCAGGGTCCTTGAACACCGGGGAGCTGTTTTTT.

This clone has a handful of counts. This sequence joins TRBV28 and TRBJ2-1, with 8 nucleotides matching TRBD1. V was pared by 7 bases and J by 0 bases, with 2 bases of the junction left unmatched. The CDR3 contains 14 residues. Germline CDR1 is MDHEN and CDR2 is SYDVKM. The CDR3 sequence is CASTTGGSYNEQFF. The DNA of the CDR3 is TGTGCCAGCACAACAGGGGGCTCCTACAATGAGCAGTTCTTC.

The rearrangement joins TRBV30 to TRBJ1-2; no reliable D call. The CDR3 is made up of 13 amino acids. V lost 0 bases, J lost 8 bases, and 13 bases lay in between. Germline values: CDR1 GTSNPN, CDR2 SVGIG (reference sequence). The CDR3 reads CAWSVLGLGGYTF. In DNA, the CDR3 is TGTGCCTGGAGTGTACTAGGGTTGGGGGGCTACACCTTC.

The chain uses TRBV7-3 and TRBJ2-2; the D is unclear. V was shortened by 5 bases and J by 1 base, with 11 bases between the two germline ends. CDR3 length equals 15 residues. Germline CDR1 is SGHTA and CDR2 is FQGTGA. The CDR3 region has the DNA TGTGCCAGCAGCCCGAACCCCGGGAACACCGGGGAGCTGTTTTTT. Encoded protein: CASSPNPGNTGELFF.

The chain joins TRBV19 to TRBJ1-5; 7 positions match TRBD1. The CDR3 is 13 amino acids. Looked up from germline, CDR1 is LNHDA and CDR2 is SQIVND (reference sequence). V shed 8 bases and J 6 bases; nucleotides not matched to a gene: 7. CDR3 DNA sequence: TGTGCCAGTGACAGGGTTTGGGGTCAGCCCCAGCATTTT. This translates into CASDRVWGQPQHF.

The chain joins TRBV19 to TRBJ2-6; D uncertain. The V gene lost 2 bases and the J gene lost 4 bases, with 3 bases spanning the gap. This CDR3 region has 13 residues. Germline V gives CDR1 LNHDA, CDR2 SQIVND (reference sequence). The CDR3 bases are TGTGCCAGTAGTATACCAGGGGCCAACGTCCTGACTTTC. This encodes CASSIPGANVLTF.

This clone was seen more than once but under ten times. This rearrangement joins TRBV5-5 to TRBJ1-2, with D maybe TRBD1 (6 bases). Germline CDR1 SGHKS, CDR2 YYEKEE (reference sequence). V lost 3 bases, J lost 4 bases, and 13 bases lay in between. CDR3 length: 14 amino acids. The CDR3 coding sequence is TGTGCCAGCAGCTCCATGACAGGCCTCTATGGCTACACCTTC. The encoded protein is CASSSMTGLYGYTF.

The chain links TRBV9 to TRBJ2-7; D might be TRBD2 (6 bases). Trimming left V 0 bases short and J 2 bases short, with 9 bases between. Per the germline V gene, CDR1 is SGDLS and CDR2 is YYNGEE. The CDR3 sequence is 14 residues long. The CDR3 loop reads CASSVDSGAYEQYF. The CDR3 DNA reads TGTGCCAGCAGCGTAGATAGCGGAGCCTACGAGCAGTACTTC.

This chain uses TRBV10-2 with TRBJ2-1; a weak D match, TRBD2 (5 bases). The CDR3 is 14 amino acids. V lost 3 bases and J lost 9, with 15 bases in between. The V gene's germline CDR1 is WSHSY and CDR2 SAAADI. The CDR3 nucleotides read TGCGCCAGCAGTGAAGAGCCTCTCCGGGGTGAGCAGTTCTTC. Translating it yields CASSEEPLRGEQFF.

This rearrangement joins TRBV11-2 to TRBJ2-2; D is undetermined. The CDR3 length is 14 residues. The ends were cut back, 5 bases at V and 1 base at J, with 8 bases in the middle. The germline CDR1 and CDR2 sequences are SGHAT and FQNNGV. CDR3 sequence (DNA): TGTGCCAGCAGCGTACAAGAGAACACCGGGGAGCTGTTTTTT. Translating gives CASSVQENTGELFF.

The rearrangement uses TRBV5-8 and TRBJ1-1; D perhaps matches TRBD1 (5 bases). Germline V gives CDR1 SGHTS, CDR2 YDEGEE. V was pared by 3 bases and J by 7 bases, with 7 bases between. CDR3 length: 11 residues. The CDR3 loop reads CASSSGGEAFF. The DNA of the CDR3 is TGTGCCAGCAGCTCCGGGGGTGAAGCTTTCTTT. The full variable domain, completed using reference TRBV5-8 and TRBJ1-1, is EAGVTQSPTHLIKTRGQQATLRCSPISGHTSVYWYQQALGLGLQFLLWYDEGEERNRGNFPPRFSGRQFPNYSSELNVNALELEDSALYLCASSSGGEAFFGQGTRLTVV.